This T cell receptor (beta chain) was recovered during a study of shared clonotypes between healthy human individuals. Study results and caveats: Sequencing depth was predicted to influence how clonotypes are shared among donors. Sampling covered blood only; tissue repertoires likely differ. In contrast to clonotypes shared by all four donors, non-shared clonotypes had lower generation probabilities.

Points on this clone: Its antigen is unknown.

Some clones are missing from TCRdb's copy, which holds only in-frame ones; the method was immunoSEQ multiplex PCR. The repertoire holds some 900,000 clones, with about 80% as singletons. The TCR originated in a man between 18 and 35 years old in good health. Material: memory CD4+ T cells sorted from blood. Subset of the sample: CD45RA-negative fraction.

The CDR3 sequence: CASSLRLAGVDSNTDTQYF. CDR3 nucleotides: TGTGCCAGCAGCTTAAGACTAGCGGGAGTGGACTCGAACACAGATACGCAGTATTTT. The chain uses TRBV13 and TRBJ2-3; TRBD2 matches at 12 bases. V lost 2 bases to trimming and J lost 2 bases; unmatched junction nucleotides: 11. This CDR3 spans 19 amino acids. Germline-derived CDR1 and CDR2 are PRHDT and FYEKMQ (reference sequence).